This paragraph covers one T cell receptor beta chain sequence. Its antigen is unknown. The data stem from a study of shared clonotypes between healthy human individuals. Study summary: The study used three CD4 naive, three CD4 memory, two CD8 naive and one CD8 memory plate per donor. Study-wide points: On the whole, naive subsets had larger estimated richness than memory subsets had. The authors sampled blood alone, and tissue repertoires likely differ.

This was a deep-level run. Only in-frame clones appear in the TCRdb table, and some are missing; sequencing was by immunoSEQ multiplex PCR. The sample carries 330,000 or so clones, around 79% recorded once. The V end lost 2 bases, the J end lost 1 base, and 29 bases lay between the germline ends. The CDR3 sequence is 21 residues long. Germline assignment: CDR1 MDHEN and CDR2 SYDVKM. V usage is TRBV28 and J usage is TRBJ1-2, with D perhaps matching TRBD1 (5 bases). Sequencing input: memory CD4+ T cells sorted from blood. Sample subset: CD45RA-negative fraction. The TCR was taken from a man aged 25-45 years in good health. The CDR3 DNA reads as TGTGCCAGCAGTTTAAGCGCAGGGACCCCACTCCCGGGGGTATTTAACTATGGCTACACCTTC. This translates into CASSLSAGTPLPGVFNYGYTF.